This TCR beta chain was documented in a study of cytomegalovirus exposure and HLA in healthy donors. Study findings and constraints: When analyzed later, the rates of TCR association showed variation by HLA locus, with DRB1 the most and HLA-C the fewest. Follow-up analysis later connected one missense variant in DCLRE1C with trimming of TCR beta V- and J-genes. There were around 160 TCR beta chains listed as cytomegalovirus-associated. A later analysis found common viral pathogens apparently linked to several of the most significant clusters.

In the case of this clone: Its antigen remains unidentified.

The PCR contained 60 Vbeta and 13 Jbeta primers. Some clones are missing from TCRdb's copy, which holds only in-frame ones; the method was immunoSEQ multiplex PCR. The table records 150,000 to 200,000 clones, approximately 77% of them present only once. Germline values: CDR1 LNHDA, CDR2 SQIVND (reference sequence). The CDR3 is 14 amino acids. J gave up 10 bases and V 4 bases, and 5 bases lay outside the gene matches. The source material was PBMCs. The receptor comes from a male donor in good health and CMV-seropositive. The chain joins TRBV19 to TRBJ1-6; TRBD1 agrees at 9 bases. The CDR3 coding sequence is TGTGCCAGTAGTAGTACAGGGGGCAGGTCACCCCTCCACTTT. Protein product: CASSSTGGRSPLHF.